This is a list of T cell receptor beta chains from one sample in a study of CD8 T cells in Susac syndrome. One entry per CDR3 protein, called by TCRdb with MiXCR from the immunoSEQ multiplex PCR reads. The top ten hold under 0.2% of the sample, which has 250,000 to 300,000 distinct CDR3 sequences, about 89% seen once. Sequenced: CD8+ T cells from PBMCs. The receptors stem from a human donor with multiple sclerosis. The CDR3 runs from the conserved cysteine through the conserved F or W. A D gene is named only where the DNA matches it firmly. Expanded clones get a size class; other rows say once, few or many, or leave the size out.

cdr3_length j_call v_call d_call clone_size cdr3_nt cdr3_aa
9 TRBJ2-1 TRBV20-1 NA NA TGCAGTGCTCAGAATGAGCAGTTCTTC CSAQNEQFF
13 TRBJ2-3 TRBV30 NA NA TGTGCCTGGAGTGTCGAGACCACAGATACGCAGTATTTT CAWSVETTDTQYF
15 TRBJ1-5 TRBV7-9 TRBD1 NA TGTGCCAGCAGCTTAGCCACCCAGGGGGATCAGCCCCAGCATTTT CASSLATQGDQPQHF
13 TRBJ2-5 TRBV12-3/TRBV12-4 TRBD1 NA TGTGCCAGCAGTCGGACAGGGGATGAGACCCAGTACTTC CASSRTGDETQYF
15 TRBJ2-5 TRBV7-9 TRBD1 once TGTGCCAGCAGCCTCCGGACAGGGAAAGAAGAGACCCAGTACTTC CASSLRTGKEETQYF
15 TRBJ2-7 TRBV9 NA NA TGTGCCAGCAGCGTTAGTTGGACACAAGCCTACGAGCAGTACTTC CASSVSWTQAYEQYF
13 TRBJ2-1 TRBV29-1 NA NA TGCAGCGTGCAAGCCGCCACCTACAATGAGCAGTTCTTC CSVQAATYNEQFF
16 TRBJ2-1 TRBV7-3 TRBD2 NA TGTGCCAGCAGCAGTAAAGCGGGAGCGGCCTACAATGAGCAGTTCTTC CASSSKAGAAYNEQFF
15 TRBJ2-3 TRBV6-1 NA NA TGTGCCAGCAGTCCCGGGCGCGGGACCACAGATACGCAGTATTTT CASSPGRGTTDTQYF
17 TRBJ2-7 TRBV28 TRBD2 once TGTGCCAGCAGCTCACCCGACATGGCGGGAGGTCTCGACGAGCAGTACTTC CASSSPDMAGGLDEQYF
10 TRBJ2-7 TRBV2 NA NA TGTGCCAGCAGCATCTACGAGCAGTACTTC CASSIYEQYF
15 TRBJ2-5 TRBV19 TRBD1 NA TGTGCCAGTAGTGCGGGACAGGGGGCCTTTGAGACCCAGTACTTC CASSAGQGAFETQYF
14 TRBJ1-1 TRBV12-3/TRBV12-4 NA NA TGTGCCAGCAGTTTACCGGGTGGATTAACTGAAGCTTTCTTT CASSLPGGLTEAFF
14 TRBJ1-4 TRBV9 NA NA TGTGCCAGCAGCGTTTCGGGGCTGAATGAAAAACTGTTTTTT CASSVSGLNEKLFF
16 TRBJ1-5 TRBV6-1 NA few TGTGCCAGCAGTCCCGGGACCTACCCTAGCAATCAGCCCCAGCATTTT CASSPGTYPSNQPQHF
12 TRBJ2-1 TRBV29-1 TRBD2 NA TGCAGCGTCAGGGACGGCGGGGGTGAGCAGTTCTTC CSVRDGGGEQFF
18 TRBJ2-7 TRBV7-3 TRBD2 NA TGTGCCAGCAGCCACTGGATAGCGGGAGGACCCAGACAGTACGAGCAGTACTTC CASSHWIAGGPRQYEQYF
17 TRBJ2-1 TRBV12-3/TRBV12-4 TRBD2 NA TGTGCCAGCAGTTTAGAGGGTAGCGGGGAGGGTTACAATGAGCAGTTCTTC CASSLEGSGEGYNEQFF
13 TRBJ2-7 TRBV20-1 NA NA TGCAGTGCTAGAGCAGGTTTGGTGCCCGAGCAGTACTTC CSARAGLVPEQYF
13 TRBJ1-2 TRBV20-1 NA NA TGCAGTGCTAGATCGACCGCCGACCGGGGCTACACCTTC CSARSTADRGYTF
14 TRBJ2-1 TRBV12-3/TRBV12-4 NA NA TGTGCCAGCAGTTTAGCTCTGGGTGGAAATGAGCAGTTCTTC CASSLALGGNEQFF
15 TRBJ2-2 TRBV4-1 TRBD1 NA TGCGCCAGCAGCTCAGCTAAGGGGGCGCCCGGGGAGCTGTTTTTT CASSSAKGAPGELFF
15 TRBJ1-5 TRBV20-1 NA NA TGCAGTGCTAGAGATGGGGACCGGGGAGGACAGCCCCAGCATTTT CSARDGDRGGQPQHF
15 TRBJ1-1 TRBV5-1 NA few TGCGCCAGCAGCCTGTTACAGTCCTCGTTCACTGAAGCTTTCTTT CASSLLQSSFTEAFF
16 TRBJ2-1 TRBV4-1 NA NA TGCGCCAGCAGCCAAGTGACAGCAAGCTCCTACAATGAGCAGTTCTTC CASSQVTASSYNEQFF
17 TRBJ2-1 TRBV4-2 NA NA TGTGCCAGCAGCCAACCCTCGCGGGACATTCATTCGGGCAGACTGTTCTTC CASSQPSRDIHSGRLFF
14 TRBJ2-1 TRBV24-1 TRBD2 NA TGTGCCACCGCTGGGACTAGCGACCACAATGAGCAGTTCTTC CATAGTSDHNEQFF
12 TRBJ1-5 TRBV5-4 NA NA TGTGCCAGCAGCTTAGGTGCAGGACCCCCGCATTTT CASSLGAGPPHF
15 TRBJ2-7 TRBV27 NA NA TGTGCCAGCAGTTTATCGTTGGACGGTTCGTACGAGCAGTACTTC CASSLSLDGSYEQYF
13 TRBJ2-2 TRBV20-1 NA NA TGCAGTGCTAGCGGTTCGGGGACCGGGGAGCTGTTTTTT CSASGSGTGELFF
13 TRBJ2-3 TRBV2 NA NA TGTGCCAGCAGTGAAAAGGGTAGAGATACGCAGTATTTT CASSEKGRDTQYF
15 TRBJ1-3 TRBV9 NA once TGTGCCAGCAGTAGGGGGAGTTCCTCTGGAAACACCATATATTTT CASSRGSSSGNTIYF
14 TRBJ2-2 TRBV29-1 TRBD1 NA TGCAGCGTCGGGACAGGGTGGAACACCGGGGAGCTGTTTTTT CSVGTGWNTGELFF
15 TRBJ1-5 TRBV6-2/TRBV6-3 TRBD1 NA TGTGCCAGCAGCCCAAGCAGGGGGACAGCCGGTGTGCAGCATTTT CASSPSRGTAGVQHF
14 TRBJ1-5 TRBV9 TRBD1 NA TGTGCCAGCAGCGCGACAGGGACCAATCAGCCCCAGCATTTT CASSATGTNQPQHF
13 TRBJ2-3 TRBV24-1 NA NA TGTGCCACCGGGGCCAAGTACACAGATACGCAGTATTTT CATGAKYTDTQYF
14 TRBJ1-1 TRBV27 NA NA TGTGCCAGCAGGGAGTACGGATCGAACACTGAAGCTTTCTTT CASREYGSNTEAFF
13 TRBJ2-7 TRBV2 TRBD1 NA TGTGCCAGCAGAGAGAGGACAGGGGTCGAGCAGTACTTC CASRERTGVEQYF
15 TRBJ2-7 TRBV20-1 TRBD1 NA TGCAGTGCTAGAGATGAATACCAGGGGGCGAGGGAGCAGTACTTC CSARDEYQGAREQYF
14 TRBJ2-7 TRBV6-6 NA NA TGTGCCAGTTATAACGGCGGACAGCTCGGTGAGCAGTACTTC CASYNGGQLGEQYF
15 TRBJ2-1 TRBV4-2 TRBD2 NA TGTGCCAGCAGCCAAGGGCTAGCGGACTACAATGAGCAGTTCTTC CASSQGLADYNEQFF
15 TRBJ2-7 TRBV18 NA NA TGTGCCAGCTCACCACTGCGAGACGGTAGGTACGAGCAGTACTTC CASSPLRDGRYEQYF
14 TRBJ1-2 TRBV20-1 NA NA TGCAGTGCTAGAGACAGGTTCGTTCTCTATGGCTACACCTTC CSARDRFVLYGYTF